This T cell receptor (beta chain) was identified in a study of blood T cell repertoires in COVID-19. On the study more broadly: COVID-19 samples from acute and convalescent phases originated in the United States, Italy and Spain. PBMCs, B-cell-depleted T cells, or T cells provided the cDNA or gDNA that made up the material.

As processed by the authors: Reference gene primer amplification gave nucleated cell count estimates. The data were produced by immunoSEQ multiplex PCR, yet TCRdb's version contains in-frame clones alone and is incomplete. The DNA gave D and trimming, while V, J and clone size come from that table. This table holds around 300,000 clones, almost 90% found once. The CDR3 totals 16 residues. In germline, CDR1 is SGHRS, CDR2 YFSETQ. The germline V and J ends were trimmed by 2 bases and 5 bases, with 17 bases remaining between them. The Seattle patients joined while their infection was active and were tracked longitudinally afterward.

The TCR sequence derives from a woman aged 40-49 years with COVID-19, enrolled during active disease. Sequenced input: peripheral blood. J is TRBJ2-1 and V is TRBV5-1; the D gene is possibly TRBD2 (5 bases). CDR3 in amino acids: CASSFYVGVMDNEQFF. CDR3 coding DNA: TGCGCCAGCAGCTTTTATGTGGGAGTAATGGACAATGAGCAGTTCTTC.